This T cell receptor beta chain was identified during a study of T cells in Graves' hyperthyroidism and ophthalmopathy. Study conclusions and caveats: Researchers found most expanded thyroid clonotypes above 0.001 in blood as well.

The CDR3 regions of TCR beta were amplified from RNA transcripts. The TCR CDR3 first-round RT-PCR relied on the HTBI primer set. TCRdb recomputed calls from the multiplex PCR reads with MiXCR, one row per CDR3 protein. The table lists about 690,000 distinct CDR3 sequences, about 18% of them singletons. In regard to this clonotype: Its antigen is currently unknown.

Uncontrolled infection, other autoimmune disease, pregnancy or lactation barred patients from enrollment. Diagnoses rested on clinical symptoms, serum thyroxine and TRAb, thyroid ultrasound and orbital computed tomography. Trimming took 10 bases from V and 5 from J, leaving 17 bases between them. The CDR3 has 14 residues. Germline CDR1 is ENHRY and CDR2 is SYGVKD. The rearrangement links TRBV10-3 to TRBJ2-2, with D possibly being TRBD1 (7 bases). This receptor was identified in a man in his fifties with Graves' hyperthyroidism. The sequenced material came from blood. The CDR3 nucleotides read TGTGCCACCCCCAGGGGGGATGAAACCGGGGAGCTGTTTTTT. Translated: CATPRGDETGELFF.